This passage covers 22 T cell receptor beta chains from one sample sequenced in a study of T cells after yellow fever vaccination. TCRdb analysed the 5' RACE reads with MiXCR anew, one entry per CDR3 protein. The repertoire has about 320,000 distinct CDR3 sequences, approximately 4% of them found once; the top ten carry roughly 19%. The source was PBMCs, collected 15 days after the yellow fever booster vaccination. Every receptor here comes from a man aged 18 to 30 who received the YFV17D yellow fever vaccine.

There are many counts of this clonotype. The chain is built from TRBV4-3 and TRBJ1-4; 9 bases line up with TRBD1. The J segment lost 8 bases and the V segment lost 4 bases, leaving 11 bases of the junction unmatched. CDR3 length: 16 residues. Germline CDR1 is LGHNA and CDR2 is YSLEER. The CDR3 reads CASSPDPGQGGEKLFF. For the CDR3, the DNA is TGCGCCAGCAGCCCAGATCCGGGACAGGGCGGCGAAAAACTGTTTTTT.

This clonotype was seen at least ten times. The CDR3 protein is CASSPGTTYEQYV. In DNA form, the CDR3 reads TGTGCCAGCTCACCGGGGACCACCTACGAGCAGTACGTC. The chain is built from TRBV18 and TRBJ2-7; tentatively, D is TRBD1 or TRBD2 (5 bases each). This CDR3 spans 13 amino acids. Deletions cut 3 bases from V and 2 bases from J, with 8 bases between. Per germline, CDR1 KGHSH and CDR2 LQKENI.

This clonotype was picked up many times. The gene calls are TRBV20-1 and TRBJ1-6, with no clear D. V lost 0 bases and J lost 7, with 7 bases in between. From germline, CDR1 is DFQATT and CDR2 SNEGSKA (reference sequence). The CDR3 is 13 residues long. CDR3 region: CSAREVGNSPLHF. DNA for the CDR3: TGCAGTGCTAGAGAGGTAGGGAATTCACCCCTCCACTTT.

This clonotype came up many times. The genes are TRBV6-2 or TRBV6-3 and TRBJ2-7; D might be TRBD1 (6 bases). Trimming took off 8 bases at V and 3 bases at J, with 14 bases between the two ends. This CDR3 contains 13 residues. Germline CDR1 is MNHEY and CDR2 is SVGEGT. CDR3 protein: CASSLRGDYEQYF. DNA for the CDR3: TGTGCCAGCTCCCTCAGGGGAGACTACGAGCAGTACTTC.

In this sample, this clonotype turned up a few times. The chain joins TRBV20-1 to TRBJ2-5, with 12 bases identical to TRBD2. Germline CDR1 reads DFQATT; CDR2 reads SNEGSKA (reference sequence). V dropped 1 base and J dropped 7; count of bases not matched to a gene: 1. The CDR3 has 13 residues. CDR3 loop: CSARGLAGVTQYF. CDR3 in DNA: TGCAGTGCTAGAGGACTAGCGGGGGTGACCCAGTACTTC.

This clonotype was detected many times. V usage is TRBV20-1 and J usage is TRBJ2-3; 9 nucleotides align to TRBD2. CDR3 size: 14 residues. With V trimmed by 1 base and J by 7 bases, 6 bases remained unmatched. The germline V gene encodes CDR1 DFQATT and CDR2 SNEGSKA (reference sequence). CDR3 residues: CSARGSGGSHTQYF. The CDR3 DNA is TGCAGTGCTAGAGGGAGCGGGGGGTCACATACGCAGTATTTT.

For the CDR3, the DNA is TGTGCTAGTGGTTTTAGTGTCAGGGGGGGGGCCAATGGCTACACCTTC. Amino acids: CASGFSVRGGANGYTF. This chain connects TRBV12-5 to TRBJ1-2; TRBD1 agrees at 7 bases. The CDR3 is 16 residues long. The germline gives CDR1 LGHNT, CDR2 FRNRAP. V trimming: 3 bases; J trimming: 6 bases; junction bases outside the gene matches: 13.

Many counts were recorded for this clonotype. This CDR3 is CASSFPKRVSGRGRYNEQFF. The CDR3 DNA is TGTGCCAGCAGCTTTCCCAAGAGGGTTAGCGGTAGGGGAAGGTACAATGAGCAGTTCTTC. The chain couples TRBV7-2 to TRBJ2-1; D perhaps matches TRBD2 (6 bases). The germline CDR1 and CDR2 sequences are SGHTA and FQGNSA. The CDR3 loop spans 20 amino acids. V lost 3 bases and J lost 4, with 28 bases in between. The variable domain in full, with the rest retrieved from reference TRBV7-2 and TRBJ2-1, is GAGVSQSPSNKVTEKGKDVELRCDPISGHTALYWYRQSLGQGLEFLIYFQGNSAPDKSGLPSDRFSAERTGGSVSTLTIQRTQQEDSAVYLCASSFPKRVSGRGRYNEQFFGPGTRLTVL.

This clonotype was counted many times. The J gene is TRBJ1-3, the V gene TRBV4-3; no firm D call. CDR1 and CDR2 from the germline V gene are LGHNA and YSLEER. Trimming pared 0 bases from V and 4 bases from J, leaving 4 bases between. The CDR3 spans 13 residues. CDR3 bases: TGCGCCAGCAGCCAAGATCGGGGAAACACCATATATTTT. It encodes CASSQDRGNTIYF.

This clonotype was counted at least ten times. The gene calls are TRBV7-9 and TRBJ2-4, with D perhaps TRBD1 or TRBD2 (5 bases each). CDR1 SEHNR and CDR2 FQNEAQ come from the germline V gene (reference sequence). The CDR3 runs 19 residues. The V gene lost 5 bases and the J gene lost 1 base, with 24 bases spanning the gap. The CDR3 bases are TGTGCCAGCAGCCTATCCGGTAGGGGAGAGAATATGGCCAAAAACATTCAGTACTTC. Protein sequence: CASSLSGRGENMAKNIQYF.

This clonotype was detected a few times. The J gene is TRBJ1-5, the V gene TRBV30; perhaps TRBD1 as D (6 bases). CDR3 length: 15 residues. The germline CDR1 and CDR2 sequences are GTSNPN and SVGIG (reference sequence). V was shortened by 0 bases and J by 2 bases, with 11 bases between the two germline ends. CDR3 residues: CAWSVQGKGNQPQHF. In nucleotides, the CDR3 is TGTGCCTGGAGTGTACAGGGTAAAGGCAATCAGCCCCAGCATTTT.

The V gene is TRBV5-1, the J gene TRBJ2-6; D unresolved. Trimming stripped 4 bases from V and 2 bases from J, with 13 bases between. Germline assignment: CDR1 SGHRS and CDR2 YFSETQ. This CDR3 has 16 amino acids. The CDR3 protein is CASSPEGSPGANVLTF. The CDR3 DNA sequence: TGCGCCAGCAGCCCTGAAGGCAGCCCTGGGGCCAACGTCCTGACTTTC.

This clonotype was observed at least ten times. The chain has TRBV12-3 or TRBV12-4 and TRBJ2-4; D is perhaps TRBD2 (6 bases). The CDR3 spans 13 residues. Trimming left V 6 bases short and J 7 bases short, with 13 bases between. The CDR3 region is CASSTTSRNIQYF. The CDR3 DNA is TGTGCCAGCAGCACCACTAGCAGGAACATTCAGTACTTC.

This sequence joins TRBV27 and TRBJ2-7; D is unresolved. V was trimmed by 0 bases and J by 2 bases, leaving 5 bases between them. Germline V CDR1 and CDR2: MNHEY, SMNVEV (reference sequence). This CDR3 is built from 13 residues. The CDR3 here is CASSLSATYEQYF. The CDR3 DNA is TGTGCCAGCAGTTTATCAGCCACCTACGAGCAGTACTTC.

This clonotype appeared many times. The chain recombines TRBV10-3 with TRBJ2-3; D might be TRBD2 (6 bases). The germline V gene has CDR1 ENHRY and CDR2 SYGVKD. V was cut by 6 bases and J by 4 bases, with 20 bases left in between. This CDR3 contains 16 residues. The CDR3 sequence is CAISPLANSRPDTQYF. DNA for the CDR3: TGTGCCATCAGCCCCCTAGCGAACAGTCGACCAGATACGCAGTATTTT.

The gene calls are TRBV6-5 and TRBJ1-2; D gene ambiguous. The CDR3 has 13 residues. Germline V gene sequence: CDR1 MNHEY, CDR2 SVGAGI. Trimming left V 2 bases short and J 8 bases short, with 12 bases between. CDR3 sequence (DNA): TGTGCCAGCAGTTACCCGGAGGGTGGAGGCTACACCTTC. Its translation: CASSYPEGGGYTF.

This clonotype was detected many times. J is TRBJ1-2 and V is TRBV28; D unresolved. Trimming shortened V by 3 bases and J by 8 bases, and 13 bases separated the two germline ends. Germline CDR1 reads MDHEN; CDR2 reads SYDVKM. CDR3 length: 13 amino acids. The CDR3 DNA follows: TGTGCCAGCAGTTTCAAAGGGTTTGGCGGCTACACCTTC. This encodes CASSFKGFGGYTF.

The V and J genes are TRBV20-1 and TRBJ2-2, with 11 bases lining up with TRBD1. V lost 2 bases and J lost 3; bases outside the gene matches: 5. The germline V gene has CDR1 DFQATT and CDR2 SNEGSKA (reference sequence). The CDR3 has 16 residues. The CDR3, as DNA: TGCAGTGCTAGATTGGGACAGGGGGGATACACCGGGGAGCTGTTTTTT. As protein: CSARLGQGGYTGELFF.

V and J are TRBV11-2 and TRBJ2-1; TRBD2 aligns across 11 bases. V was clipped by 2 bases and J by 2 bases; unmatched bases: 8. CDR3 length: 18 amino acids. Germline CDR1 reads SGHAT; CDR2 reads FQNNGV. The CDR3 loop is CASSLYKLAGAAYNEQFF. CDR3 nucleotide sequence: TGTGCCAGCAGCTTATACAAACTAGCGGGGGCCGCCTACAATGAGCAGTTCTTC. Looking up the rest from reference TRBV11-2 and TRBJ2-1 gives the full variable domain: EAGVAQSPRYKIIEKRQSVAFWCNPISGHATLYWYQQILGQGPKLLIQFQNNGVVDDSQLPKDRFSAERLKGVDSTLKIQPAKLEDSAVYLCASSLYKLAGAAYNEQFFGPGTRLTVL.

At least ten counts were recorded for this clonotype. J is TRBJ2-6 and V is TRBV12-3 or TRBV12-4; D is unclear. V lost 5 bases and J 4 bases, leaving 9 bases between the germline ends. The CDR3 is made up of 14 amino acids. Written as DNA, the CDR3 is TGTGCCAGCAGTCGCGATCTGGGGGCCAACGTCCTGACTTTC. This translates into CASSRDLGANVLTF.

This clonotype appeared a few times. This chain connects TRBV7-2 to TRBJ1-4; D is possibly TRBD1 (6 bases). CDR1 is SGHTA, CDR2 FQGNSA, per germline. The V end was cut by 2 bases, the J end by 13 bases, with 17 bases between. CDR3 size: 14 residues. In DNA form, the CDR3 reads TGTGCCAGCAGCTTAAGGGGACACCAAGGGAGACTGTTTTTT. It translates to CASSLRGHQGRLFF.

CDR3 loop: CSALRVSGNGSPLHF. In DNA form, the CDR3 reads TGCAGTGCCCTCCGCGTAAGCGGGAACGGTTCACCCCTCCACTTT. This sequence joins TRBV20-1 and TRBJ1-6; D uncertain. The CDR3 totals 15 residues. CDR1 and CDR2 (germline): DFQATT, SNEGSKA (reference sequence). V lost 6 bases and J 9 bases, leaving 21 bases between the germline ends.